The text below deals with one TCR beta chain. The assay was immunoSEQ multiplex PCR, and TCRdb's table has in-frame clones only and misses some. The table lists about 1.5 million clones, around 98% of them singletons. V gave up 2 bases and J gave up 5 bases, with 5 bases separating them. This CDR3 is 12 amino acids long. Germline V gene lookup returns CDR1 MNHEY and CDR2 SVGAGI. The data derive from a study of shared clonotypes between healthy human individuals. This clonotype was sampled from a man aged 25 to 45 in good health. What was sequenced was naive CD4+ T cells sorted from blood. Subset: CD45RA+ positively selected. The rearrangement joins TRBV6-5 to TRBJ2-3; D is unresolved. The CDR3 sequence is CASSYKGDTQYF. The CDR3 DNA reads TGTGCCAGCAGTTACAAGGGAGATACGCAGTATTTT.